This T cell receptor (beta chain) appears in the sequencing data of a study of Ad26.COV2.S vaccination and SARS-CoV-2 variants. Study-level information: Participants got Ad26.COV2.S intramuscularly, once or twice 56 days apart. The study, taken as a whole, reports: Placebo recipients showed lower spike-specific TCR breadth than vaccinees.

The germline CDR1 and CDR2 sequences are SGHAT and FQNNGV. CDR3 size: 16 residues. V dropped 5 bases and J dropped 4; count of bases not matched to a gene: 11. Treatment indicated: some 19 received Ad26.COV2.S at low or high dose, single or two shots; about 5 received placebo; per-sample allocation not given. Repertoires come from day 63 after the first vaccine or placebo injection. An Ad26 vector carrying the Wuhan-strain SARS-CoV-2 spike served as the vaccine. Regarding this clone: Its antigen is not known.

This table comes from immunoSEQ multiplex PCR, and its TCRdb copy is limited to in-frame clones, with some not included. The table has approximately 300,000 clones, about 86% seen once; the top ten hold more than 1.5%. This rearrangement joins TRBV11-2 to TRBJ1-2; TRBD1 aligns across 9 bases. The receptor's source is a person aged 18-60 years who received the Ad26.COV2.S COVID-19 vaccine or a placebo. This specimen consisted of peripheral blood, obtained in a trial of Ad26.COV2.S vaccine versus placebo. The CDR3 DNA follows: TGTGCCAGCAGCCAGACGGGGACAGGGTTAATCTATGGCTACACCTTC. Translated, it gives CASSQTGTGLIYGYTF.